These 10 T cell receptor beta chains were sequenced from one sample in a study of T cell repertoires in ileal Crohn's disease. Assay used: immunoSEQ multiplex PCR; TCRdb lists only in-frame clones, some missing. The sample lists about 62,000 clones; about 89% were seen once. Time point in this sample: neoterminal ileum biopsy at postoperative endoscopy, about 6 months after surgery. The sequenced sample consisted of ileal tissue. The receptors were sampled from an adult with Crohn's disease.

J is TRBJ2-2 and V is TRBV7-8, with 7 bases fitting TRBD2. The ends lost 5 bases at V and 7 bases at J; junction bases unmatched: 4. Germline V CDR1 and CDR2: SGHVS, FQNEAQ. CDR3 size: 13 residues. DNA for the CDR3: TGTGCCAGCAGCAAAAGGGAGGGCGGGGAGCTGTTTTTT. Residues: CASSKREGGELFF.

V usage is TRBV30 and J usage is TRBJ2-5, with D unclear. This CDR3 region has 15 residues. Trimming left V 4 bases short and J 0 bases short, with 15 bases between. Germline V lookup: CDR1 GTSNPN, CDR2 SVGIG (reference sequence). The CDR3 is CAWTTGVAYQETQYF. The CDR3 DNA sequence: TGTGCCTGGACGACTGGCGTGGCGTACCAAGAGACCCAGTACTTC.

The chain links TRBV5-1 to TRBJ2-5; TRBD2 agrees at 14 bases. The germline V gene encodes CDR1 SGHRS and CDR2 YFSETQ. Losses at the gene ends were 0 bases for V and 2 bases for J; bases not matched to a gene: 3. CDR3 size: 17 residues. CDR3 residues: CASSLGGLAGAQETQYF. CDR3 nucleotide sequence: TGCGCCAGCAGCTTGGGGGGACTAGCGGGAGCTCAAGAGACCCAGTACTTC.

This chain uses TRBV2 with TRBJ1-5, with TRBD1 matching over 10 bases. V trimming: 3 bases; J trimming: 4 bases; junction bases outside the gene matches: 9. CDR3 length: 17 residues. Germline V lookup: CDR1 SNHLY, CDR2 FYNNEI. CDR3 nucleotides: TGTGCCAGCAGTGACCTGGGGACAGGGGTCCAGAATCAGCCCCAGCATTTT. It specifies CASSDLGTGVQNQPQHF. Combining the CDR3 with reference TRBV2 and TRBJ1-5 gives the whole variable domain EPEVTQTPSHQVTQMGQEVILRCVPISNHLYFYWYRQILGQKVEFLVSFYNNEISEKSEIFDDQFSVERPDGSNFTLKIRSTKLEDSAMYFCASSDLGTGVQNQPQHFGDGTRLSIL.

The rearrangement joins TRBV2 to TRBJ2-1, with TRBD2 matching 8 bases. The CDR3 consists of 14 residues. Looked up from germline, CDR1 is SNHLY and CDR2 is FYNNEI. The trim removed 4 bases at V and 6 bases at J, leaving 5 bases unmatched. The CDR3: CASSALRGVNEQFF. CDR3 nucleotide sequence: TGTGCCAGCAGTGCATTGCGGGGGGTCAATGAGCAGTTCTTC. The whole variable domain, filled in from reference TRBV2 and TRBJ2-1, reads EPEVTQTPSHQVTQMGQEVILRCVPISNHLYFYWYRQILGQKVEFLVSFYNNEISEKSEIFDDQFSVERPDGSNFTLKIRSTKLEDSAMYFCASSALRGVNEQFFGPGTRLTVL.

The chain joins TRBV6-6 to TRBJ2-1, with 9 bases aligning to TRBD2. Germline V lookup: CDR1 MNHNY, CDR2 SVGAGI (reference sequence). The ends lost 11 bases at V and 4 bases at J; junction bases unmatched: 6. CDR3 size: 13 residues. CDR3 sequence reads: CACMRGGYNEQFF. The CDR3 DNA reads TGTGCCTGCATGCGGGGGGGGTACAATGAGCAGTTCTTC.

V gene TRBV9 combines with J gene TRBJ2-2; a possible D gene is TRBD2 (5 bases). Trimming removed 4 bases from V and 6 bases from J, with 16 bases in between. Germline CDR1 and CDR2: SGDLS and YYNGEE. The CDR3 covers 15 residues. The CDR3 sequence is CASSPRVVVAGELFF. The CDR3 DNA reads TGTGCCAGCAGCCCGAGGGTGGTAGTGGCCGGGGAGCTGTTTTTT.

V gene TRBV25-1 combines with J gene TRBJ2-7, with D possibly TRBD1 on 5 matching bases. The ends were cut back, 4 bases at V and 3 bases at J, with 10 bases in the middle. Germline V gene lookup returns CDR1 MGHDK and CDR2 SYGVNS. The CDR3 contains 13 residues. In DNA form, the CDR3 reads TGTGCCAGCAGTGGTGGACATAACTACGAGCAGTACTTC. This codes for CASSGGHNYEQYF.

The chain joins TRBV11-2 to TRBJ1-2; D is perhaps TRBD1 (5 bases). CDR1 and CDR2 from the germline V gene are SGHAT and FQNNGV. The CDR3 totals 13 residues. V was trimmed by 5 bases and J by 5 bases, leaving 12 bases between them. This CDR3 reads CASSRRDFYGYTF. The CDR3, as DNA: TGTGCCAGCAGCCGACGGGACTTTTATGGCTACACCTTC. The variable domain in full, with the rest retrieved from reference TRBV11-2 and TRBJ1-2, is EAGVAQSPRYKIIEKRQSVAFWCNPISGHATLYWYQQILGQGPKLLIQFQNNGVVDDSQLPKDRFSAERLKGVDSTLKIQPAKLEDSAVYLCASSRRDFYGYTFGSGTRLTVV.

The chain uses TRBV7-2 and TRBJ2-3; possibly TRBD1 for D (6 bases). V was clipped by 6 bases and J by 0 bases, with 10 bases between them. The germline gives CDR1 SGHTA, CDR2 FQGNSA. The CDR3 runs 14 residues. The CDR3 DNA sequence: TGTGCCAGCAGATACGGACAGAGCACAGATACGCAGTATTTT. Its translation is CASRYGQSTDTQYF.